The 5 T cell receptor beta chains listed next were all sequenced from one sample in a study of spatial heterogeneity in lung cancer. Described time point: blood at routine non-recurrence follow-up after resection. Each CDR3 protein is one row after TCRdb ran MiXCR on the 5' RACE reads. The profile shows fewer than 100,000 distinct CDR3 sequences, roughly a fifth of them singletons. This material consisted of PBMCs, taken at follow-up. These receptors all come from a male donor with early-stage non-small cell lung cancer.

Details on this clonotype: Relative to the germline gene, one junction end is altered; a read error may explain this. This chain links TRBV3-1 with TRBJ1-1; TRBD1 is a possible D gene (6 bases). The CDR3 is made up of 15 amino acids. In germline, CDR1 is LGHDT, CDR2 YNNKEL (reference sequence). In DNA form, the CDR3 reads TGTGCCAGCAGCCGGTACGGGGGCCTGGACACTGAAGCTCTCTTT. Its translation: CASSRYGGLDTEALF. The variable domain in full, completed from reference TRBV3-1 and TRBJ1-1, reads DTAVSQTPKYLVTQMGNDKSIKCEQNLGHDTMYWYKQDSKKFLKIMFSYNNKELIINETVPNRFSPKSPDKAHLNLHINSLELGDSAVYFCASSRYGGLDTEALFGQGTRLTVV.

This clonotype was found a few times. The V gene is TRBV20-1, the J gene TRBJ2-7; 10 nucleotides agree with TRBD1. CDR1 and CDR2 (germline): DFQATT, SNEGSKA (reference sequence). V lost 3 bases, J lost 6 bases, and 5 bases stayed unmatched. The CDR3 has 13 amino acids. Here the CDR3 reads CSASPGTGVEQYF. The DNA for the CDR3 is TGCAGTGCTAGTCCCGGGACAGGGGTCGAGCAGTACTTC.

This clonotype was observed many times. V gene TRBV18 combines with J gene TRBJ2-2; TRBD1 or TRBD2 may be the D gene (5 bases each). Germline V lookup: CDR1 KGHSH, CDR2 LQKENI. The CDR3 contains 15 residues. The V gene lost 6 bases and the J gene lost 2 bases, with 13 bases spanning the gap. This CDR3 is CASSPGTENTGELFF. CDR3 nucleotide sequence: TGTGCCAGCTCCCCCGGGACGGAAAACACCGGGGAGCTGTTTTTT.

This clonotype was recorded a few times. The rearrangement uses TRBV5-1 and TRBJ1-4; D is ambiguous. CDR1 SGHRS and CDR2 YFSETQ come from the germline V gene. V gave up 0 bases and J gave up 8 bases, with 11 bases separating them. CDR3 length: 14 amino acids. CDR3 loop: CASSLGYTDEKLFF. In nucleotides, the CDR3 is TGCGCCAGCAGCTTGGGGTATACAGACGAAAAACTGTTTTTT.

This clonotype was seen a handful of times. The chain links TRBV30 to TRBJ2-1; D unclear. The germline V gene encodes CDR1 GTSNPN and CDR2 SVGIG (reference sequence). This CDR3 has 14 residues. V was trimmed by 1 base and J by 0 bases, leaving 7 bases between them. The CDR3 region is CAWSAGTSYNEQFF. The CDR3, as DNA: TGTGCCTGGAGTGCAGGTACCTCCTACAATGAGCAGTTCTTC.